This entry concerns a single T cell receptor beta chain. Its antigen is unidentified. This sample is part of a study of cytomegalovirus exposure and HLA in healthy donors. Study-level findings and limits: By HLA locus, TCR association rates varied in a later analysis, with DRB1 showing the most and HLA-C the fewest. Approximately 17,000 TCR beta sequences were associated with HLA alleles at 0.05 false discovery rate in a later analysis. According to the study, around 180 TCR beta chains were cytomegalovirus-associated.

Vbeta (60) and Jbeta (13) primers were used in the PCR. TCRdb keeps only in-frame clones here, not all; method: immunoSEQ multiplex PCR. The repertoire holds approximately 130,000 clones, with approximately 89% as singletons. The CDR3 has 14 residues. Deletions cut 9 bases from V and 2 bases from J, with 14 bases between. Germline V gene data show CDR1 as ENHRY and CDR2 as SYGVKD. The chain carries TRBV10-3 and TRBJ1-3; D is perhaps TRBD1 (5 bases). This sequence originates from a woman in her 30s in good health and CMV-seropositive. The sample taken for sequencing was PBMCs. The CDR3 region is CAIGGGNTGNTIYF. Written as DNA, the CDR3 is TGTGCCATTGGGGGAGGGAATACTGGAAACACCATATATTTT.